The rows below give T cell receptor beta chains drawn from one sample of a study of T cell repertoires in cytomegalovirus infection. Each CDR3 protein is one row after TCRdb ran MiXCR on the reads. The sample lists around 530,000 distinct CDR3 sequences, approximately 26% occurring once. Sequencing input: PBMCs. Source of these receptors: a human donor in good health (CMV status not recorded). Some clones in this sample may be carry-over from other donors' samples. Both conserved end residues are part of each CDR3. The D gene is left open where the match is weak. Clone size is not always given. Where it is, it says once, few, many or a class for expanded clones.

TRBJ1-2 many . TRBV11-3 CASSLESWGTFDGYGYTF TGTGCCAGCAGCTTAGAATCTTGGGGAACGTTTGATGGCTATGGCTACACCTTC
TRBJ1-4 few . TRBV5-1 CASSLATLDRGEKLFF TGCGCCAGCAGCTTGGCCACTTTGGACAGAGGCGAAAAACTGTTTTTT
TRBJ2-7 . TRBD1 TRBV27 CASSPSQGVGEQYF TGTGCCAGCAGTCCCTCTCAGGGGGTAGGCGAGCAGTACTTC
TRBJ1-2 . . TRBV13 CASSLGEWDLNYGYTF TGTGCCAGCAGCTTAGGGGAGTGGGACCTGAACTATGGCTACACCTTC
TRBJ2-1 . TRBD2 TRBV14 CASTTTSGTYNEQFF TGTGCCAGCACCACGACTAGCGGGACCTACAATGAGCAGTTCTTC
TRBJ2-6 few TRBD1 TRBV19 CASSQQGSGANVLTF TGTGCCAGTAGTCAACAGGGGAGTGGGGCCAACGTCCTGACTTTC
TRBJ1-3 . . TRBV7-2 CASSERTRPGNTIYF TGTGCCAGCAGCGAGCGGACACGGCCTGGAAACACCATATATTTT
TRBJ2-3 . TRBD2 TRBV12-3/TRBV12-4 CASSPGTSGRATDTQYF TGTGCCAGCAGCCCAGGGACTAGCGGGAGGGCCACGGATACGCAGTATTTT
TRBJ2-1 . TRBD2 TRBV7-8 CASSTSGSYEQFF TGTGCCAGCAGCACTAGCGGGAGCTATGAGCAGTTCTTC
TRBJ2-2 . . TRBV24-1 CATSDPNGTPTGELFF TGTGCCACCAGTGACCCGAACGGGACTCCGACCGGGGAGCTGTTTTTT
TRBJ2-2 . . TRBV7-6 CASSLRIYGDDNGSTGELFF TGTGCCAGCAGCTTAAGGATTTACGGAGATGACAACGGTAGCACCGGGGAGCTGTTTTTT
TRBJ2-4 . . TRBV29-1 CSVGGGGNIQYF TGCAGCGTTGGTGGAGGAGGAAACATTCAGTACTTC
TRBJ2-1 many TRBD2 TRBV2 CASSGGLAGGEQFF TGTGCCAGCAGTGGAGGACTAGCGGGCGGTGAGCAGTTCTTC
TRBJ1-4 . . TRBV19 CASEQGRANEKLFF TGTGCCAGCGAGCAGGGAAGAGCTAATGAAAAACTGTTTTTT
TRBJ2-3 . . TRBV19 CASSEPGRPDTQYF TGTGCCAGTAGTGAACCGGGACGCCCAGATACGCAGTATTTT
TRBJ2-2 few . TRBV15 CATSRSTAAAGELFF TGTGCCACCAGCAGATCTACAGCGGCGGCCGGGGAGCTGTTTTTT
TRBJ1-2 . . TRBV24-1 CATSDLGGYTF TGTGCCACCAGTGATTTAGGTGGCTACACCTTC
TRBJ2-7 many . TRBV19 CASRSRGYHEQYF TGTGCCAGTAGAAGCCGGGGGTACCACGAGCAGTACTTC
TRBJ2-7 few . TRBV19 CASSIADSYEQYF TGTGCCAGTAGTATCGCAGATTCCTACGAGCAGTACTTC
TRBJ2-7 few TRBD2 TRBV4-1 CASSQGLAAPYEQYF TGCGCCAGCAGCCAAGGGCTAGCGGCACCCTACGAGCAGTACTTC
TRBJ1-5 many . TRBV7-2 CASRGQGFNQPQHF TGTGCCAGCAGAGGTCAGGGTTTCAATCAGCCCCAGCATTTT
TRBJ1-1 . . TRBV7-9 CASSEDAYSSGAFF TGTGCCAGCAGCGAAGACGCGTACTCCTCGGGGGCTTTCTTT
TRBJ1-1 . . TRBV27 CASGTTGNTEAFF TGTGCCAGCGGGACGACAGGGAACACTGAAGCTTTCTTT
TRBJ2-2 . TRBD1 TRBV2 CASSSYTGGGELFF TGTGCCAGCAGCTCTTACACAGGGGGGGGGGAGCTGTTTTTT
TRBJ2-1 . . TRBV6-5 CASNPQGGGYNEQFF TGTGCCAGCAACCCCCAGGGGGGAGGCTACAATGAGCAGTTCTTC
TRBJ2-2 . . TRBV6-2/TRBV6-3 CASSYSLRAGELFF TGTGCCAGCAGTTACTCCTTAAGGGCCGGGGAGCTGTTTTTT
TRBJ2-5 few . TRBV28 CASSPNRRQETQYF TGTGCCAGCAGTCCGAACCGGCGCCAAGAGACCCAGTACTTC
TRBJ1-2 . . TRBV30 CAWSVPPRGFDYGYTF TGTGCCTGGAGTGTACCCCCCCGGGGTTTCGACTATGGCTACACCTTC
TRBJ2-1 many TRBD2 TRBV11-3 CASSLAGTSGRYEQFF TGTGCCAGCAGCTTGGCCGGGACTAGCGGGAGATATGAGCAGTTCTTC
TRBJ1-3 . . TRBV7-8 CASSLRELGSGNTIYF TGTGCCAGCAGCCTACGCGAGTTAGGGTCTGGAAACACCATATATTTT
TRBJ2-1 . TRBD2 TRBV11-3 CASSPYGLAGGKGEQFF TGTGCCAGCAGCCCTTACGGACTAGCGGGAGGTAAGGGTGAGCAGTTCTTC
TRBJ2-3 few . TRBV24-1 CATSDSGTSTDTQYF TGTGCCACCAGTGATTCCGGGACGAGCACAGATACGCAGTATTTT
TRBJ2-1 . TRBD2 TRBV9 CASSVLAGSYNEQFF TGTGCCAGCAGCGTTCTAGCGGGATCATACAATGAGCAGTTCTTC
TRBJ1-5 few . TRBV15 CATSNTGINQPQHF TGTGCCACCAGCAACACAGGGATCAATCAGCCCCAGCATTTT